Given below is one T cell receptor (beta chain) in context. What it recognizes is unknown. A CD45RA+ naive subset and a CD45RA-negative memory subset were split from CD4+ cells. Profiling relied on immunoSEQ multiplex PCR, and the TCRdb table lists in-frame clones only, not all of them. The repertoire consists of 2 million to 2.5 million clones, with roughly 92% occurring once and the leading ten covering approximately 0.41%. The CDR3 runs 13 residues. The ends were cut back, 2 bases at V and 8 bases at J, with 12 bases in the middle. Germline CDR1 reads KGHSH; CDR2 reads LQKENI. This specimen belongs to a study of shared clonotypes between healthy human individuals. Findings and limits, study-wide: The study drew on few donors, limiting represented genetic and exposure-history diversity. Naive subsets, compared against memory subsets, generally had larger estimated richness values. Several donors shared approximately 5% of their naive CD4 clonotypes.

The chain carries TRBV18 and TRBJ1-2, with D unclear. The sequence derives from a young man in good health. Some clones in this sample may be carry-over from other donors' samples. Material: naive CD4+ T cells from PBMCs. Subset defined: CD45RA+ positively selected. Here the CDR3 reads CASSPSREEGYTF. For the CDR3, the DNA is TGTGCCAGCTCACCAAGTCGGGAGGAGGGCTACACCTTC.